This T cell receptor (beta chain) was identified during a study of cytomegalovirus exposure and HLA in healthy donors. Study results and caveats: A few CMV-associated chains were confirmed in vitro to be specific for CMV antigens.

This clone came up a few times. Its antigen is not known. V lost 3 bases and J 6 bases, leaving 22 bases between the germline ends. The CDR3 has 17 amino acids. The germline V gene encodes CDR1 SGDLS and CDR2 YYNGEE. Primers included in the PCR were 60 Vbeta and 13 Jbeta primers. Assay: immunoSEQ multiplex PCR; the TCRdb copy retains only in-frame clones and omits some. The repertoire consists of 180,000 or so clones, with less than 80% occurring once and the leading ten covering 1.5% to 2%. Nominally healthy donors were sampled, though unrecorded immune exposures were likely. The sequenced sample was PBMCs. This clonotype was obtained from a man aged 18-30 years in good health and CMV-seronegative. The gene calls are TRBV9 and TRBJ2-1, with D maybe TRBD2 (6 bases). The CDR3, as DNA: TGTGCCAGCAGCGGAGGCTTCGGGCGGGGAGGTGGCAATGAGCAGTTCTTC. Residues: CASSGGFGRGGGNEQFF.